These 29 T cell receptor beta chains came from one sample sequenced in a study of Graves' ophthalmopathy and Graves' hyperthyroidism. TCR beta CDR3 amplification used RNA transcripts. HTBI-primed first-round RT-PCR preceded second-round multiplex PCR. A single record per CDR3 protein comes from TCRdb applying MiXCR to the multiplex PCR reads. The sample consists of about 480,000 distinct CDR3 sequences, approximately 15% of them appearing once. The sequencing sample was made of blood. The source is a young woman with Graves' ophthalmopathy.

Note on this clonotype: Being one base from a much bigger clone, this may be a read error. V and J are TRBV2 and TRBJ2-2, with D possibly matching TRBD2 (5 bases). The CDR3 has 13 amino acids. CDR1 is SNHLY and CDR2 is FYNNEI in the germline V gene. CDR3 residues: CASNGMRSGELCF. The CDR3 DNA sequence: TGTGCCAGCAACGGGATGAGGTCCGGGGAGCTGTGTTTT.

This clonotype occurred a few times. The rearrangement links TRBV12-3 or TRBV12-4 to TRBJ1-5; D gene unclear. CDR3 length: 17 residues. Trimming left V 5 bases short and J 0 bases short, with 17 bases between. The CDR3 is CASSPPGWVISNQPQHF. Here the CDR3 DNA reads TGTGCCAGCAGTCCCCCGGGGTGGGTTATTAGCAATCAGCCCCAGCATTTT.

This clonotype was seen many times. This chain connects TRBV6-2 or TRBV6-3 to TRBJ2-2, with a weak D call TRBD2 (5 bases). Trimming shortened V by 2 bases and J by 13 bases, and 29 bases separated the two germline ends. CDR1 MNHEY and CDR2 SVGEGT come from the germline V gene. The CDR3 length is 18 residues. In DNA, the CDR3 is TGTGCCAGCAGTTACCCCTTCGGGAAGTCAACACCGGGAACGGGGCTGTTTTTT. Residues: CASSYPFGKSTPGTGLFF.

This clonotype was recorded at least ten times. This chain links TRBV11-2 with TRBJ2-5; the D is unclear. The CDR3 has 14 residues. Trimming took off 7 bases at V and 0 bases at J, with 12 bases between the two ends. In germline, CDR1 is SGHAT, CDR2 FQNNGV. CDR3: CASTYEPYQETQYF. In nucleotides, the CDR3 is TGTGCCAGCACCTACGAACCGTACCAAGAGACCCAGTACTTC.

This clonotype was observed a handful of times. The J gene is TRBJ1-1, the V gene TRBV28; D might be TRBD1 (6 bases). Germline loops: CDR1 MDHEN, CDR2 SYDVKM. Trimming shortened V by 4 bases and J by 5 bases, and 20 bases separated the two germline ends. This CDR3 has 16 residues. This CDR3 reads CASSSFFGRRGTEAFF. The DNA of the CDR3 is TGTGCCAGCAGTTCATTCTTCGGACGTAGGGGGACTGAAGCTTTCTTT.

This clonotype was detected ten times or more. The genes are TRBV24-1 and TRBJ2-2; D is uncertain. Trimming left V 1 base short and J 1 base short, with 9 bases between. The CDR3 contains 16 residues. Germline assignment: CDR1 KGHDR and CDR2 SFDVKD. This CDR3 reads CATSDLGRENTGELFF. DNA of the CDR3: TGTGCCACCAGTGATTTAGGCAGAGAGAACACCGGGGAGCTGTTTTTT.

This clonotype has a count of ten or more. This rearrangement joins TRBV29-1 to TRBJ2-2; no clear D gene. Trimming pared 0 bases from V and 3 bases from J, leaving 11 bases between. Germline assignment: CDR1 SQVTM and CDR2 ANQGSEA. There are 15 residues in the CDR3. As DNA, the CDR3 is TGCAGCGTTGAAGATCAGTACGGTTACACCGGGGAGCTGTTTTTT. The encoded protein is CSVEDQYGYTGELFF.

This clonotype was seen repeatedly, ten times or more. The chain recombines TRBV28 with TRBJ1-2; no clear D. CDR1 and CDR2 (germline): MDHEN, SYDVKM. The CDR3 length is 12 residues. Trimming left V 3 bases short and J 2 bases short, with 4 bases between. As DNA, the CDR3 is TGTGCCAGCAGTTTCTACAACTATGGCTACACCTTC. Translation: CASSFYNYGYTF.

This clonotype was seen only a few times. This chain uses TRBV18 with TRBJ2-2, with a weak D call TRBD1 (6 bases). There are 15 residues in the CDR3. Germline values: CDR1 KGHSH, CDR2 LQKENI. The V end was cut by 1 base, the J end by 1 base, with 7 bases between. CDR3 protein: CASSPQGQNTGELFF. The CDR3 nucleotides are TGTGCCAGCTCACCACAGGGACAGAACACCGGGGAGCTGTTTTTT.

This clonotype came up many times. V and J are TRBV28 and TRBJ2-5; tentative D call: TRBD1 (6 bases). This CDR3 region has 18 residues. Trimming cost V 6 bases and J 1 base, with 24 bases left between them. CDR1 is MDHEN and CDR2 is SYDVKM in the germline V gene. The CDR3 region is CASSLILGHPLGQETQYF. CDR3 coding DNA: TGTGCCAGCAGCCTAATACTGGGACATCCGCTGGGCCAAGAGACCCAGTACTTC.

This clonotype was found many times. This chain uses TRBV27 with TRBJ2-5; 7 positions match TRBD2. With 3 bases clipped from V and 2 bases from J, the junction kept 6 bases outside the gene matches. The germline gives CDR1 MNHEY, CDR2 SMNVEV (reference sequence). The CDR3 spans 15 residues. This CDR3 is CASSFMASGQETQYF. The DNA of the CDR3 is TGTGCCAGCAGTTTCATGGCTAGCGGACAAGAGACCCAGTACTTC.

This clonotype occurred many times. This chain links TRBV5-1 with TRBJ2-7; 7 bases match TRBD1. Germline V gives CDR1 SGHRS, CDR2 YFSETQ. This CDR3 is built from 14 residues. V gave up 4 bases and J gave up 4 bases; unmatched junction bases: 8. In DNA, the CDR3 is TGCGCCAGCAGCCGCCACAGGGGACGGTACGAGCAGTACTTC. It translates to CASSRHRGRYEQYF.

At least ten counts were recorded for this clonotype. The J gene is TRBJ2-7, the V gene TRBV7-2; D remains ambiguous. V lost 5 bases and J 3 bases, leaving 20 bases between the germline ends. This CDR3 has 16 amino acids. Per the germline V gene, CDR1 is SGHTA and CDR2 is FQGNSA. CDR3 sequence: CASSLTLQSRLYEQYF. CDR3 DNA: TGTGCCAGCAGCCTAACCCTACAAAGTCGTCTCTACGAGCAGTACTTC.

This clonotype was found a few times. The chain couples TRBV11-2 to TRBJ1-3, with unresolved D. Trimming shortened V by 1 base and J by 0 bases, and 13 bases separated the two germline ends. The V gene's germline CDR1 is SGHAT and CDR2 FQNNGV. The CDR3 runs 17 residues. DNA of the CDR3: TGTGCCAGCAGCTTAGGGTTCCTAAGGGACTCTGGAAACACCATATATTTT. Amino acids: CASSLGFLRDSGNTIYF.

The genes are TRBV30 and TRBJ1-2; 7 nucleotides match TRBD1. The germline CDR1 and CDR2 sequences are GTSNPN and SVGIG (reference sequence). J was trimmed by 3 bases and V by 2 bases; bases with no gene match: 3. The CDR3 loop spans 13 amino acids. The CDR3 nucleotides are TGTGCCTGGAGTTTCACAGGGGACTATGGCTACACCTTC. Its protein is CAWSFTGDYGYTF. The variable domain in full, completed from reference TRBV30 and TRBJ1-2, reads SQTIHQWPATLVQPVGSPLSLECTVEGTSNPNLYWYRQAAGRGLQLLFYSVGIGQISSEVPQNLSASRPQDRQFILSSKKLLLSDSGFYLCAWSFTGDYGYTFGSGTRLTVV.

This clonotype appeared many times. This chain connects TRBV28 to TRBJ1-2; no clear D gene. Germline V gene sequence: CDR1 MDHEN, CDR2 SYDVKM. The CDR3 sequence is 12 residues long. Trimming took 5 bases from V and 6 from J, leaving 10 bases between them. CDR3: CASSPSPDGYTF. In DNA, the CDR3 is TGTGCCAGCAGTCCTAGCCCCGATGGCTACACCTTC.

This clonotype occurred many times. The chain recombines TRBV5-1 with TRBJ1-1; D gene unclear. There are 13 residues in the CDR3. Deletions cut 4 bases from V and 7 bases from J, with 14 bases between. Germline values: CDR1 SGHRS, CDR2 YFSETQ. DNA for the CDR3: TGCGCCAGCAGCCCATTTGGTGTGGATGAAGCTTTCTTT. This encodes CASSPFGVDEAFF.

Many counts were recorded for this clonotype. The chain couples TRBV30 to TRBJ1-1; possibly TRBD1 for D (5 bases). This CDR3 is 13 amino acids long. V was trimmed by 1 base and J by 5 bases, leaving 11 bases between them. Germline-derived CDR1 and CDR2 are GTSNPN and SVGIG (reference sequence). In DNA form, the CDR3 reads TGTGCCTGGAGTGGGAGTGGGGCGACTGAAGCTTTCTTT. This gives the protein CAWSGSGATEAFF. Filled out from reference TRBV30 and TRBJ1-1, the complete variable domain reads SQTIHQWPATLVQPVGSPLSLECTVEGTSNPNLYWYRQAAGRGLQLLFYSVGIGQISSEVPQNLSASRPQDRQFILSSKKLLLSDSGFYLCAWSGSGATEAFFGQGTRLTVV.

For this clonotype: Mismatch with germline at one junction end may stem from a read error. CDR3 nucleotide sequence: TGTGCCAGCGGAGACACCTCTCGAAACACCATATATTTT. Its translation: CASGDTSRNTIYF. The J gene is TRBJ1-3, the V gene TRBV18; D call uncertain. The germline V gene encodes CDR1 KGHSH and CDR2 LQKENI. CDR3 length: 13 amino acids. Full variable domain (rest looked up from reference TRBV18 and TRBJ1-3): NAGVMQNPRHLVRRRGQEARLRCSPMKGHSHVYWYRQLPEEGLKFMVYLQKENIIDESGMPKERFSAEFPKEGPSILRIQQVVRGDSAAYFCASGDTSRNTIYFGEGSWLTVV.

This clonotype was recorded a few times. The chain links TRBV7-2 to TRBJ2-2, with TRBD1 matching over 9 bases. The CDR3 spans 16 residues. The germline V gene encodes CDR1 SGHTA and CDR2 FQGNSA. V lost 3 bases, J lost 7 bases, and 9 bases stayed unmatched. The CDR3 sequence: CASSLRDRELIGELFF. The CDR3 DNA reads TGTGCCAGCAGCTTGCGGGACAGGGAATTGATCGGGGAGCTGTTTTTT.

This clonotype appeared many times. V is TRBV11-3 and J is TRBJ2-7; D may be TRBD2 (6 bases). V was clipped by 7 bases and J by 3 bases, with 16 bases between them. This CDR3 comprises 14 residues. Germline V lookup: CDR1 SGHNT, CDR2 YENEEA. CDR3 bases: TGTGCCAGCAAACCCTCTCGGGGGAACTACGAGCAGTACTTC. This sequence encodes CASKPSRGNYEQYF. Using reference TRBV11-3 and TRBJ2-7 for the parts outside the CDR3, the full variable domain is EAGVVQSPRYKIIEKKQPVAFWCNPISGHNTLYWYLQNLGQGPELLIRYENEEAVDDSQLPKDRFSAERLKGVDSTLKIQPAELGDSAVYLCASKPSRGNYEQYFGPGTRLTVT.

This clonotype has more than one count but fewer than ten. The chain uses TRBV11-1 and TRBJ2-7; D may correspond to TRBD1 or TRBD2 (8 bases each). Deletions cut 5 bases from V and 0 bases from J, with 17 bases between. The CDR3 covers 16 residues. Germline CDR1 and CDR2: SGHAT and FQDESV (reference sequence). This chain's CDR3 is CASSPAGGQASYEQYF. CDR3 bases: TGTGCCAGCAGCCCCGCGGGGGGACAGGCCTCCTACGAGCAGTACTTC.

Only a few counts were recorded for this clonotype. The V and J genes are TRBV30 and TRBJ2-7; D remains unclear. Trimming cost V 3 bases and J 0 bases, with 6 bases left between them. The germline V gene encodes CDR1 GTSNPN and CDR2 SVGIG (reference sequence). The CDR3 sequence is 12 residues long. For the CDR3, the DNA is TGTGCCTGGAGCTACACCTCCTACGAGCAGTACTTC. Translated, it gives CAWSYTSYEQYF.

This clonotype was observed at least ten times. The chain couples TRBV28 to TRBJ1-1; no definite D call. The V and J ends lost 5 bases and 0 bases respectively, with 10 bases between them. Per germline, CDR1 MDHEN and CDR2 SYDVKM. The CDR3 runs to 14 residues. The CDR3 coding sequence is TGTGCCAGCAGTGCTCACAGTATGAACACTGAAGCTTTCTTT. Protein product: CASSAHSMNTEAFF. The whole variable domain, remainder taken from reference TRBV28 and TRBJ1-1, is DVKVTQSSRYLVKRTGEKVFLECVQDMDHENMFWYRQDPGLGLRLIYFSYDVKMKEKGDIPEGYSVSREKKERFSLILESASTNQTSMYLCASSAHSMNTEAFFGQGTRLTVV.

This clonotype was seen many times. The chain carries TRBV12-3 or TRBV12-4 and TRBJ1-1; 11 positions agree with TRBD1. Trimming cost V 8 bases and J 4 bases; bases outside gene matches: 15. CDR3 length equals 17 residues. Written as DNA, the CDR3 is TGTGCCAGCGGTCCCGGGACAGGGGGGACGGGGCTCACTGAAGCTTTCTTT. It is translated as CASGPGTGGTGLTEAFF.

In its sample, this clonotype was seen many times. The rearrangement joins TRBV6-1 to TRBJ2-7, with D perhaps TRBD2 (5 bases). The germline V gene encodes CDR1 MNHNS and CDR2 SASEGT. The V end lost 10 bases, the J end lost 3 bases, and 19 bases lay between the germline ends. CDR3 length equals 14 residues. This chain's CDR3 is CATAPDWEVYEQYF. The CDR3 DNA follows: TGTGCCACCGCCCCGGACTGGGAAGTCTACGAGCAGTACTTC.

This clonotype appeared many times. The V gene is TRBV9, the J gene TRBJ1-1; no clear D. Trimming cost V 1 base and J 0 bases, with 4 bases left between them. The CDR3 sequence is 13 residues long. The germline CDR1 and CDR2 sequences are SGDLS and YYNGEE. The CDR3 bases are TGTGCCAGCAGCGTACACCTGAACACTGAAGCTTTCTTT. Encoded protein: CASSVHLNTEAFF.

In its sample, this clonotype was seen many times. The J gene is TRBJ1-1, the V gene TRBV5-1; D is undetermined. CDR3 length: 13 residues. Germline V gene data show CDR1 as SGHRS and CDR2 as YFSETQ. Trimming took off 5 bases at V and 3 bases at J, with 11 bases between the two ends. The chain's CDR3 is CASSFFGDTEAFF. The CDR3, as DNA: TGCGCCAGCAGTTTCTTCGGGGACACTGAAGCTTTCTTT.

This clonotype was seen ten or more times. This rearrangement joins TRBV12-3 or TRBV12-4 to TRBJ1-1; D is unclear. The germline V and J ends were trimmed by 3 bases and 5 bases, with 10 bases remaining between them. CDR3 length: 13 residues. The CDR3 reads CASSLGSWTEAFF. The CDR3 nucleotides read TGTGCCAGCAGTTTGGGGAGTTGGACTGAAGCTTTCTTT.